This entry lists 31 T cell receptor beta chains sequenced from one sample in a study of T cell responses to AZD1222 COVID-19 vaccine. Repertoires were generated with immunoSEQ multiplex PCR, while TCRdb's copy carries only in-frame clones and drops some. The sample consists of around 140,000 clones, over 85% of them appearing once. The material sequenced was peripheral blood, taken on day 0 of MenACWY control vaccination. The source of these receptors is an adult in good health.

The V call is TRBV4-1, the J call TRBJ2-7; D is unclear. Germline CDR1 and CDR2: MGHRA and YSYEKL. V shed 0 bases and J shed 3 bases, with 3 bases lying between them. The CDR3 covers 12 residues. CDR3 coding DNA: TGCGCCAGCAGCCAAGATCTCTACGAGCAGTACTTC. This translates into CASSQDLYEQYF.

The V gene is TRBV30, the J gene TRBJ2-7, with 9 nucleotides matching TRBD1. J lost 2 bases, V lost 3 bases, and 8 bases had no gene match. The CDR3 is 15 amino acids. CDR1 is GTSNPN and CDR2 is SVGIG in the germline V gene (reference sequence). The CDR3 nucleotides are TGTGCCTGGAGCCCGGACAGGGGCTCACCCTACGAGCAGTACTTC. This gives the protein CAWSPDRGSPYEQYF.

The chain combines TRBV5-1 with TRBJ2-1, with 13 bases aligning to TRBD2. V trimming: 4 bases; J trimming: 8 bases; junction bases outside the gene matches: 9. Germline V gives CDR1 SGHRS, CDR2 YFSETQ. This CDR3 comprises 16 residues. The DNA for the CDR3 is TGCGCCAGCAGCCACCGACTAGCGGGAGGCCTGGATGAGCAGTTCTTC. Amino acids: CASSHRLAGGLDEQFF.

The count of this clone is one. At one boundary the junction diverges from the germline segment, which might be a read error. The chain combines TRBV29-1 with TRBJ1-2, with TRBD1 matching over 9 bases. The germline V gene encodes CDR1 SQVTM and CDR2 ANQGSEA. The CDR3 has 16 residues. The CDR3 region is CSVKDVNRGQGYGYTF. CDR3 coding DNA: TGCAGCGTTAAAGACGTAAACAGGGGGCAAGGCTATGGCTACACCTTC.

The chain couples TRBV15 to TRBJ1-5; D possibly corresponds to TRBD1 (5 bases). The germline V and J ends were trimmed by 6 bases and 3 bases, with 21 bases remaining between them. This CDR3 region has 17 residues. Germline-derived CDR1 and CDR2 are LNHNV and YYDKDF (reference sequence). The chain's CDR3 is CATRKNLREGDNQPQHF. The CDR3 DNA reads TGTGCCACCAGAAAAAACCTCAGGGAGGGAGACAATCAGCCCCAGCATTTT.

The J gene is TRBJ2-1, the V gene TRBV13; TRBD2 matches at 10 bases. The germline CDR1 and CDR2 sequences are PRHDT and FYEKMQ (reference sequence). The CDR3 covers 16 residues. J gave up 10 bases and V 4 bases, and 13 bases lay outside the gene matches. CDR3 sequence reads: CASSSPGTSVAEEQFF. The CDR3 region has the DNA TGTGCCAGCAGCTCCCCCGGGACTAGCGTCGCGGAGGAGCAGTTCTTC.

V and J are TRBV30 and TRBJ1-3, with D unresolved. Trimming took 0 bases from V and 1 from J, leaving 10 bases between them. This CDR3 comprises 15 residues. Germline V lookup: CDR1 GTSNPN, CDR2 SVGIG (reference sequence). The CDR3 reads CAWSVGLRSGNTIYF. CDR3 DNA sequence: TGTGCCTGGAGTGTCGGGCTCCGATCTGGAAACACCATATATTTT.

This chain joins TRBV6-5 and TRBJ2-7, with D possibly being TRBD2 (6 bases). The CDR3 spans 14 residues. The germline V gene has CDR1 MNHEY and CDR2 SVGAGI. V was trimmed by 8 bases and J by 0 bases, leaving 14 bases between them. The CDR3 region is CASGGAGSSYEQYF. The CDR3 nucleotides read TGTGCCAGCGGCGGAGCGGGCAGCTCCTACGAGCAGTACTTC.

V is TRBV9 and J is TRBJ2-2; D remains ambiguous. The CDR3 consists of 15 residues. CDR1 and CDR2 (germline): SGDLS, YYNGEE. V was shortened by 1 base and J by 8 bases, with 15 bases between the two germline ends. CDR3 sequence: CASSVHGLLGGELFF. The CDR3 nucleotides are TGTGCCAGCAGCGTACACGGGCTTCTGGGAGGGGAGCTGTTTTTT.

This chain links TRBV28 with TRBJ1-1, with 9 bases matching TRBD1. Germline lookup yields CDR1 MDHEN and CDR2 SYDVKM. This CDR3 is 15 amino acids long. Trimming cost V 3 bases and J 5 bases; bases outside gene matches: 7. The CDR3 is CASSFHGTGKTEAFF. In DNA, the CDR3 is TGTGCCAGCAGTTTCCACGGGACAGGGAAAACTGAAGCTTTCTTT.

The chain is built from TRBV6-5 and TRBJ1-5; D is unresolved. CDR1 and CDR2 from the germline V gene are MNHEY and SVGAGI. The CDR3 covers 15 residues. V was pared by 6 bases and J by 0 bases, with 12 bases between. The CDR3: CASRGRGYSNQPQHF. CDR3 sequence (DNA): TGTGCCAGCAGGGGCAGAGGGTATAGCAATCAGCCCCAGCATTTT.

The V and J genes are TRBV28 and TRBJ1-6; D unclear. CDR3 length: 14 amino acids. The V gene lost 2 bases and the J gene lost 6 bases, with 8 bases spanning the gap. CDR1 and CDR2 (germline): MDHEN, SYDVKM. CDR3 sequence (DNA): TGTGCCAGCAGTTTAGTTGATCCTAATTCACCCCTCCACTTT. Its translation: CASSLVDPNSPLHF.

The rearrangement uses TRBV28 and TRBJ1-2; D is perhaps TRBD1 (6 bases). The V gene's germline CDR1 is MDHEN and CDR2 SYDVKM. The CDR3 has 12 residues. With 5 bases removed from V and 8 bases from J, the gap between germline ends came to 12 bases. The CDR3 protein is CASSPTGFGYTF. CDR3 in DNA: TGTGCCAGCAGTCCTACAGGGTTCGGCTACACCTTC.

The V and J genes are TRBV14 and TRBJ2-7; tentatively, D is TRBD2 (7 bases). Germline assignment: CDR1 SGHDN and CDR2 FVKESK. CDR3 size: 18 residues. Trimming took 3 bases from V and 1 from J, leaving 22 bases between them. The DNA for the CDR3 is TGTGCCAGCAGCCAGTGGCGGGGGCCGCGGAGGGCTTCCTACGAGCAGTACTTC. This sequence encodes CASSQWRGPRRASYEQYF.

The CDR3 region is CAWRRGTTEAFF. CDR3 sequence (DNA): TGTGCCTGGAGGAGGGGGACCACTGAAGCTTTCTTT. The chain couples TRBV30 to TRBJ1-1; D perhaps matches TRBD1 (6 bases). This CDR3 comprises 12 residues. With 3 bases removed from V and 4 bases from J, the gap between germline ends came to 9 bases. CDR1 GTSNPN and CDR2 SVGIG come from the germline V gene (reference sequence).

The table lists this clone with a count of one. The genes are TRBV10-3 and TRBJ1-3; TRBD1 might be the D (5 bases). Germline CDR1 reads ENHRY; CDR2 reads SYGVKD. CDR3 length: 15 amino acids. V dropped 2 bases and J dropped 2 bases, with 10 bases sitting between them. For the CDR3, the DNA is TGTGCCATCAGTGAGACAGGTTGGACTGGAAACACCATATATTTT. Translation: CAISETGWTGNTIYF.

The gene calls are TRBV7-8 and TRBJ1-5; D not resolved. With 0 bases removed from V and 5 bases from J, the gap between germline ends came to 2 bases. Germline values: CDR1 SGHVS, CDR2 FQNEAQ. CDR3 size: 12 residues. The CDR3 loop reads CASSLADQPQHF. The CDR3 bases are TGTGCCAGCAGCTTAGCAGATCAGCCCCAGCATTTT.

The CDR3 is CASSETSGGQETQYF. DNA of the CDR3: TGTGCCAGCAGTGAGACTAGCGGGGGGCAAGAGACCCAGTACTTC. The rearrangement joins TRBV6-4 to TRBJ2-5; 13 bases agree with TRBD2. The CDR3 runs to 15 residues. V was pared by 3 bases and J by 2 bases, with 0 bases of the junction left unmatched. CDR1 and CDR2 (germline): MRHNA, SNTAGT.

V usage is TRBV12-3 or TRBV12-4 and J usage is TRBJ1-1, with D unclear. The ends were cut back, 5 bases at V and 3 bases at J, with 10 bases in the middle. The CDR3 runs 13 residues. CDR3 bases: TGTGCCAGCAGTCCCTTTTTGGACACTGAAGCTTTCTTT. It is translated as CASSPFLDTEAFF.

The chain couples TRBV5-1 to TRBJ2-6; D is possibly TRBD2 (5 bases). The CDR3 runs to 12 residues. V dropped 4 bases and J dropped 14 bases, with 13 bases sitting between them. The germline CDR1 and CDR2 sequences are SGHRS and YFSETQ. The CDR3 loop is CASSPSGGLLTF. CDR3 nucleotides: TGCGCCAGCAGCCCCAGTGGAGGCCTCCTGACTTTC. Together with reference TRBV5-1 and TRBJ2-6, the CDR3 gives the full variable domain: KAGVTQTPRYLIKTRGQQVTLSCSPISGHRSVSWYQQTPGQGLQFLFEYFSETQRNKGNFPGRFSGRQFSNSRSEMNVSTLELGDSALYLCASSPSGGLLTFGAGSRLTVL.

The V and J genes are TRBV7-9 and TRBJ1-2; unclear D gene. The V end lost 2 bases, the J end lost 4 bases, and 8 bases lay between the germline ends. Germline-derived CDR1 and CDR2 are SEHNR and FQNEAQ (reference sequence). This CDR3 comprises 13 residues. The CDR3 is CASSLLFRYGYTF. The DNA for the CDR3 is TGTGCCAGCAGCTTATTGTTCCGCTATGGCTACACCTTC.

The chain employs TRBV12-3 or TRBV12-4 and TRBJ1-5; D is unclear. This CDR3 contains 13 residues. V lost 6 bases to trimming and J lost 0 bases, with 6 bases between them. The CDR3 nucleotides read TGTGCCAGCAGGGACGATAGCAATCAGCCCCAGCATTTT. Its protein is CASRDDSNQPQHF.

This clone has only a few counts. V is TRBV14 and J is TRBJ2-1, with 8 bases fitting TRBD1. In germline, CDR1 is SGHDN, CDR2 FVKESK. After removal of 0 bases from V and 7 bases from J, the junction contained 11 bases not matched to a gene. CDR3 length: 17 amino acids. CDR3 region: CASSQERRTGIGNEQFF. Written as DNA, the CDR3 is TGTGCCAGCAGCCAAGAGCGAAGGACAGGGATAGGTAATGAGCAGTTCTTC.

This sequence joins TRBV14 and TRBJ1-6; no clear D gene. Trimming pared 1 base from V and 4 bases from J, leaving 14 bases between. The germline V gene has CDR1 SGHDN and CDR2 FVKESK. The CDR3 is 17 residues long. The CDR3 DNA reads as TGTGCCAGCAGCCAAGGACTCAGCCCTATATATAATTCACCCCTCCACTTT. Amino acid sequence: CASSQGLSPIYNSPLHF.

Notes on this clone: The same CDR3 is also encoded by other DNA sequences in this sample. V gene TRBV9 combines with J gene TRBJ1-6, with 7 bases identical to TRBD1. Germline lookup yields CDR1 SGDLS and CDR2 YYNGEE. The CDR3 has 14 residues. J gave up 7 bases and V 0 bases, and 1 base lay outside the gene matches. Written as DNA, the CDR3 is TGTGCCAGCAGCGTAGGAGGGGGCAATTCACCCCTCCACTTT. Residues: CASSVGGGNSPLHF.

The J gene is TRBJ2-7, the V gene TRBV7-7; TRBD1 matches at 9 bases. CDR3 length equals 15 residues. With 4 bases clipped from V and 2 bases from J, the junction kept 6 bases outside the gene matches. Looked up from germline, CDR1 is SSHAT and CDR2 is FNYEAQ (reference sequence). The CDR3 nucleotides read TGTGCCAGCAGCTCGGGACAGGGTGGCGCCTACGAGCAGTACTTC. Its translation: CASSSGQGGAYEQYF.

This chain uses TRBV25-1 with TRBJ1-3; D is possibly TRBD1 (6 bases). In germline, CDR1 is MGHDK, CDR2 SYGVNS. There are 14 residues in the CDR3. V was shortened by 5 bases and J by 9 bases, with 17 bases between the two germline ends. The CDR3 DNA reads TGTGCCAGCAGTAAATCCGGGACATACACCACCATATATTTT. Amino acids: CASSKSGTYTTIYF.

V is TRBV4-1 and J is TRBJ2-1; D gene uncertain. V lost 0 bases to trimming and J lost 9 bases, with 9 bases between them. Per the germline V gene, CDR1 is MGHRA and CDR2 is YSYEKL. The CDR3 totals 13 residues. The CDR3 coding sequence is TGCGCCAGCAGCCAAGATGCCTCTAGTGAGCAGTTCTTC. It yields the protein CASSQDASSEQFF.

Only one count was recorded for this clone. This rearrangement joins TRBV4-3 to TRBJ1-3, with D perhaps matching TRBD1 (6 bases). CDR1 and CDR2 from the germline V gene are LGHNA and YSLEER. CDR3 length: 15 amino acids. V dropped 3 bases and J dropped 2 bases, with 11 bases sitting between them. CDR3 residues: CASSHWGATGNTIYF. In DNA, the CDR3 is TGCGCCAGCAGCCATTGGGGGGCTACTGGAAACACCATATATTTT.

J is TRBJ2-5 and V is TRBV6-4, with TRBD2 matching over 9 bases. CDR1 MRHNA and CDR2 SNTAGT come from the germline V gene. V lost 7 bases to trimming and J lost 9 bases; unmatched junction nucleotides: 21. The CDR3 spans 17 residues. DNA for the CDR3: TGTGCCAGCATCCCCGGTGAGCGGGGGGCCCACCCAAGGGCCCAGTACTTC. It yields the protein CASIPGERGAHPRAQYF.

The chain is built from TRBV5-1 and TRBJ1-4; 8 nucleotides agree with TRBD1. The CDR3 has 16 amino acids. Germline V gene lookup returns CDR1 SGHRS and CDR2 YFSETQ. V gave up 4 bases and J gave up 6 bases; unmatched junction bases: 11. CDR3 bases: TGCGCCAGCAGCCCAGGGACAGGAATACTGGATGAAAAACTGTTTTTT. Translation gives CASSPGTGILDEKLFF.